The entry below describes one TCR beta chain. No cognate antigen has been identified for it. Base qualities are not at hand, and no much larger clone is one base apart. The data were taken from a study of blood T cells in healthy people across ages (dated by TCRdb to about 2015). Study-wide context: In model experiments, template switching captured about one uniquely barcoded TCR beta cDNA molecule for every two T cells. To track age-related changes in TCR beta repertoire diversity, the study relied on deep sequencing normalized with unique cDNA molecular identifiers. The donors were divided into four age groups: young (average approximately 17 years), middle-aged (approximately 39), aged (about 60) and long-lived (nearly 85). To avoid experimental bias, donors of different ages were distributed randomly across sequencing lanes. Using the same blood draw, the study looked at two additional independent replicas of 1 million unique cDNA reads for two donors, one aged 18 to 30 and the other aged 80 or older.

Results and caveats for the whole study, not just this receptor: Conclusive comparison of naive and antigen-experienced compartments was prevented by the profiling of bulk unsorted PBMCs. Observed TCR beta diversity correlated strongly with the percentage of naive T cells measured by flow cytometry. Donor CMV infection status was unknown, potentially confounding age-related changes in expanded clonotypes. As age increased, observed TCR beta diversity per million T cells dropped in a roughly linear way, and a significant reduction was already evident by age 40. Estimates of total diversity from one million sequenced T cells were regarded as lower bounds and underestimates. Compared with the aged group, the long-lived group had more naive CD4+ T cells, fewer expanded clones and increased TCR diversity, a pattern suggesting age selection.

To prepare the library, 5' RACE was applied. The run used an Illumina HiSeq 2500. A second PCR of roughly 6 to 11 cycles was run with a J-beta primer mix and a sample-barcoded 5' primer. A template-switch 5' adaptor carrying 12 random nucleotides introduced a unique molecular identifier onto each TCR beta cDNA molecule. At least 2.5 million CDR3-containing paired-end reads were obtained from each sample. First-strand cDNA was synthesized from all RNA with the Mint cDNA synthesis kit, primed by a TRBC-specific oligonucleotide. Following uracil-DNA glycosylase treatment, a first 18-cycle PCR with universal primers M1SS and BC2_uni_R was performed on all cDNA. Regarding the original processing steps: Each sample was normalized by randomly selecting 1 million high-quality reads, each carrying a distinct molecular identifier. Reads sharing molecular identifiers were discarded rather than binned into consensus sequences. MiTCR, with a Q25 quality threshold and the strictest error-elimination algorithm, was used for CDR3 identification, clonotype clustering and error correction. A nonparametric unseen species model with Euler transformation was used to estimate lower-bound total TCR beta diversity. TCRdb reanalyzed the raw reads on its own, using fastp at Q25 for trimming and MiXCR for clone calling, and kept in-frame beta chains. Records with the same CDR3 protein are collapsed into one entry carrying the most frequent genes and DNA. The authors' filters were not applied to this entry. This sample has more than 650,000 distinct CDR3 sequences in its table, and 20% to 25% of those were observed once. Of the sample, 22% is held by the ten largest clones.

Systemically healthy Caucasian individuals from Russia, 35 to 50 in total and aged about 6 to 95 years, were included as donors. Around 10 milliliters of peripheral blood were drawn from each donor into EDTA-treated Vacutainer tubes. Ficoll-Paque density-gradient centrifugation was used to isolate PBMCs, with at least 6 million obtained per sample. Total RNA, at least 6 micrograms per sample, was extracted from PBMCs with Trizol reagent. The percentages of naive CD45RAhigh/CD27high T cells were determined by flow cytometry on a PBMC aliquot from every donor. This receptor was identified in a man between 65 and 80 years old in good health. The sequenced sample consisted of blood.

The DNA sequence is as follows: TGTGCCAGCAGCTTCGACAGGGGGAGAAGTGAAAAACTGTTTTTT. The translation is CASSFDRGRSEKLFF. The receptor chain draws on TRBV7-2 and TRBJ1-4; the junction holds 9 bases that match TRBD1. The V end gives up 3 bases and the J end 7 bases, leaving 6 bases in the junction not matched to a gene. CDR3 length: 15 amino acids, cysteine to phenylalanine. Just the 45-base CDR3 DNA is kept, in frame starting at base 1. Sequences SGHTA (CDR1) and FQGNSA (CDR2) are obtained from the germline V gene.